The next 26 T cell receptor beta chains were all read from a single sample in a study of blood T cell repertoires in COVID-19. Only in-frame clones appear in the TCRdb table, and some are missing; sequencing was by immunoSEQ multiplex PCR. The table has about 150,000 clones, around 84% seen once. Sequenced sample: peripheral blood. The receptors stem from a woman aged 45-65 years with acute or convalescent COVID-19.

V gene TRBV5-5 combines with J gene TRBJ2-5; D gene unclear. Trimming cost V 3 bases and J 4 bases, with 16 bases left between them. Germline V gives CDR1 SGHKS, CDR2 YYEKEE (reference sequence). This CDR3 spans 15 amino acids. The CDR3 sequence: CASSSTGSNGETQYF. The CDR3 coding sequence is TGTGCCAGCAGCTCAACCGGGTCAAACGGAGAGACCCAGTACTTC. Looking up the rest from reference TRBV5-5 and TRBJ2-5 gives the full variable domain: DAGVTQSPTHLIKTRGQQVTLRCSPISGHKSVSWYQQVLGQGPQFIFQYYEKEERGRGNFPDRFSARQFPNYSSELNVNALLLGDSALYLCASSSTGSNGETQYFGPGTRLLVL.

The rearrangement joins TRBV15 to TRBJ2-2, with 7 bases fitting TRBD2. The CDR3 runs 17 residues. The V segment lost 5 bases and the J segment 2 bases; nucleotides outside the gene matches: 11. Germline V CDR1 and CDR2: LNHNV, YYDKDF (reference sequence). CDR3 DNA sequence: TGTGCCACCAGCGGCACGGATGGCGGGAGAAACACCGGGGAGCTGTTTTTT. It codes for CATSGTDGGRNTGELFF.

CDR3 sequence reads: CASSLGLWRNTEAFF. The CDR3 DNA is TGTGCCAGCAGCTTGGGCCTGTGGAGGAACACTGAAGCTTTCTTT. The chain couples TRBV5-5 to TRBJ1-1; D remains ambiguous. Deletions cut 0 bases from V and 1 base from J, with 10 bases between. The CDR3 totals 15 residues. Germline values: CDR1 SGHKS, CDR2 YYEKEE (reference sequence).

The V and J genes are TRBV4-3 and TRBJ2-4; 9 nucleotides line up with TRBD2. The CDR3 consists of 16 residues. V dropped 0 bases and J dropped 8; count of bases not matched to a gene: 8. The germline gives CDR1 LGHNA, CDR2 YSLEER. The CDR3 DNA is TGCGCCAGCAGCCAAGAACGTAGCGGGAGAATGGACATTCAGTACTTC. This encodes CASSQERSGRMDIQYF.

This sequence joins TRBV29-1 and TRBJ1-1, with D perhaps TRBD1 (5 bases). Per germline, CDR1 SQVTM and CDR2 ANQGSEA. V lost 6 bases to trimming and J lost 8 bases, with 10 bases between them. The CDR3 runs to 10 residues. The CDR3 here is CSVVDREAFF. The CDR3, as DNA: TGCAGCGTCGTTGACAGAGAAGCTTTCTTT.

The CDR3 nucleotides are TGTGCCATCAGGGGGACAGAAGATCAGCCCCAGCATTTT. As protein: CAIRGTEDQPQHF. V gene TRBV10-3 combines with J gene TRBJ1-5; 7 nucleotides line up with TRBD1. This CDR3 has 13 residues. V shed 6 bases and J 5 bases; nucleotides not matched to a gene: 4. The germline V gene encodes CDR1 ENHRY and CDR2 SYGVKD.

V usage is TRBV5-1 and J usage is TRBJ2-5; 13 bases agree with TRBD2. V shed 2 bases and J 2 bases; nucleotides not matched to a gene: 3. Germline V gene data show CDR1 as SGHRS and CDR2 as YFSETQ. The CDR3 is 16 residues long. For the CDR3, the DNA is TGCGCCAGCAGCTTAACTAGCGGGGGGGCACAAGAGACCCAGTACTTC. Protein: CASSLTSGGAQETQYF.

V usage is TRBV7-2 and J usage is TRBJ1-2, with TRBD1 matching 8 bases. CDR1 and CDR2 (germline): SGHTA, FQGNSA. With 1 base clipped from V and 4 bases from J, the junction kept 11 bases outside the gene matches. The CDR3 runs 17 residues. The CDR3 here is CASSLVPVQGGAYGYTF. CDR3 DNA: TGTGCCAGCAGCTTAGTCCCGGTACAGGGGGGCGCCTATGGCTACACCTTC.

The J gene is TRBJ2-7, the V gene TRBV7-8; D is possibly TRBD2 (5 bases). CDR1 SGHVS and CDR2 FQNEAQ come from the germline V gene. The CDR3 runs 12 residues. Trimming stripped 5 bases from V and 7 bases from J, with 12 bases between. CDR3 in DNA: TGTGCCAGCAGCCACCCGGCGGGTGAGCAGTACTTC. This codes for CASSHPAGEQYF.

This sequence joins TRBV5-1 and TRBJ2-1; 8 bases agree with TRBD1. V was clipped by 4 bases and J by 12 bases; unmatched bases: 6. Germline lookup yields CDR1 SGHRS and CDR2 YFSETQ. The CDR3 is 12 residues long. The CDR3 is CASSETGVVQFF. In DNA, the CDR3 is TGCGCCAGCAGCGAGACAGGGGTAGTGCAGTTCTTC. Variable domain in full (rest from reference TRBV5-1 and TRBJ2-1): KAGVTQTPRYLIKTRGQQVTLSCSPISGHRSVSWYQQTPGQGLQFLFEYFSETQRNKGNFPGRFSGRQFSNSRSEMNVSTLELGDSALYLCASSETGVVQFFGPGTRLTVL.

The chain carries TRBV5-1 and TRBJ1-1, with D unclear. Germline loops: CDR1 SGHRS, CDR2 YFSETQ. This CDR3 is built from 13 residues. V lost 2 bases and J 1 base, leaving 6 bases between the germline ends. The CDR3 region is CASSFAGNTEAFF. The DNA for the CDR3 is TGCGCCAGCAGCTTCGCGGGGAACACTGAAGCTTTCTTT.

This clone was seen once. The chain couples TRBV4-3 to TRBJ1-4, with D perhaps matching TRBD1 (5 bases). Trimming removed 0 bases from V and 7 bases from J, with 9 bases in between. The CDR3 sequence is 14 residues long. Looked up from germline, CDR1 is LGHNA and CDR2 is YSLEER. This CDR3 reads CASSQDPRGEKLFF. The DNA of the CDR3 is TGCGCCAGCAGCCAAGACCCTAGGGGTGAAAAACTGTTTTTT.

The CDR3 DNA reads TGCGCCAGCAGCTTGGCCACAGGGGGGAACACCATATATTTT. It encodes CASSLATGGNTIYF. V gene TRBV5-1 combines with J gene TRBJ1-3, with 8 nucleotides matching TRBD1. The CDR3 extends over 14 amino acids. The germline CDR1 and CDR2 sequences are SGHRS and YFSETQ. Losses at the gene ends were 0 bases for V and 7 bases for J; bases not matched to a gene: 3.

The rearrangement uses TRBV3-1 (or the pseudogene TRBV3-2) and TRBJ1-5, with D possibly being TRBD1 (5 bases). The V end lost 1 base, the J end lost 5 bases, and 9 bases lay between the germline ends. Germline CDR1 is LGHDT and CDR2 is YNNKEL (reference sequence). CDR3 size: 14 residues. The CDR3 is CASSQGQLDQPQHF. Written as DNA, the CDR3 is TGTGCCAGCAGCCAAGGACAGTTAGATCAGCCCCAGCATTTT.

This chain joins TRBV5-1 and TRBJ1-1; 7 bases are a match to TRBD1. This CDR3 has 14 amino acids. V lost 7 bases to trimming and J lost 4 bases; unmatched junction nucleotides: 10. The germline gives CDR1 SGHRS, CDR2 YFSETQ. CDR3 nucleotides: TGCGCCAGCGGCCTACAGGGGTCTGGCACTGAAGCTTTCTTT. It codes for CASGLQGSGTEAFF.

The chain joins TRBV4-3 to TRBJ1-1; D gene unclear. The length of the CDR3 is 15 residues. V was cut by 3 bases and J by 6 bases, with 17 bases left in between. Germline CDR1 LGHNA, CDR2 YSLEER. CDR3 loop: CASSQEPGRGSEAFF. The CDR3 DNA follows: TGCGCCAGCAGCCAGGAACCGGGCCGGGGATCTGAAGCTTTCTTT.

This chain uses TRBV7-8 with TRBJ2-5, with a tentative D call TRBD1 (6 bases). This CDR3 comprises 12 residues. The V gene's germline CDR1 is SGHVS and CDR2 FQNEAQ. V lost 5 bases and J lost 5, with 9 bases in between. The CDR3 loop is CASSPQGETQYF. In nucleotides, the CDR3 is TGTGCCAGCAGCCCCCAGGGGGAGACCCAGTACTTC. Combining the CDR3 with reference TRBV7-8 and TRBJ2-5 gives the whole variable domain GAGVSQSPRYKVAKRGQDVALRCDPISGHVSLFWYQQALGQGPEFLTYFQNEAQLDKSGLPSDRFFAERPEGSVSTLKIQRTQQEDSAVYLCASSPQGETQYFGPGTRLLVL.

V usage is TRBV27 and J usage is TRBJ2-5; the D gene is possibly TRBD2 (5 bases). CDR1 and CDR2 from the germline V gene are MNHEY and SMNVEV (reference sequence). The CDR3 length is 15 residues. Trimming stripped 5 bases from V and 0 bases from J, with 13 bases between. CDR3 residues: CASSPLGSYQETQYF. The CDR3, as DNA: TGTGCCAGCAGTCCCCTGGGGAGTTACCAAGAGACCCAGTACTTC.

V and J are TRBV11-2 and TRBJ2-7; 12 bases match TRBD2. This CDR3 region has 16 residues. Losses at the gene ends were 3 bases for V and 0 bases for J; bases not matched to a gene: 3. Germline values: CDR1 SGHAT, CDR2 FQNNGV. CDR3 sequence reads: CASSLGTSGLSYEQYF. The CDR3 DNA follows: TGTGCCAGCAGCTTGGGGACTAGCGGGCTCTCCTACGAGCAGTACTTC.

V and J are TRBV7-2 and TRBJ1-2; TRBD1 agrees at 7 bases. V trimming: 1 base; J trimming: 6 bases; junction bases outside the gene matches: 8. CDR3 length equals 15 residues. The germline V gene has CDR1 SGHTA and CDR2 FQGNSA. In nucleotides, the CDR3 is TGTGCCAGCAGCTTAGATCCCAGGGGGGACGATGGCTACACCTTC. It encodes CASSLDPRGDDGYTF.

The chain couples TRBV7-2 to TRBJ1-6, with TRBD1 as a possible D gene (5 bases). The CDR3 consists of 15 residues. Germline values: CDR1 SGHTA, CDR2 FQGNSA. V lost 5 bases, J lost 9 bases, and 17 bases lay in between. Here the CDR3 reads CASSRGNFEGSPLHF. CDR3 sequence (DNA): TGTGCCAGCAGCCGGGGGAACTTTGAGGGTTCACCCCTCCACTTT.

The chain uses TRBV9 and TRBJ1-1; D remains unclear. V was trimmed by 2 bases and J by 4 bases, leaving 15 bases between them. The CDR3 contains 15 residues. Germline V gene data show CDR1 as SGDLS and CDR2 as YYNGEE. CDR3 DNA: TGTGCCAGCAGCGTTATGGACGAAGGACTCACTGAAGCTTTCTTT. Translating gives CASSVMDEGLTEAFF.

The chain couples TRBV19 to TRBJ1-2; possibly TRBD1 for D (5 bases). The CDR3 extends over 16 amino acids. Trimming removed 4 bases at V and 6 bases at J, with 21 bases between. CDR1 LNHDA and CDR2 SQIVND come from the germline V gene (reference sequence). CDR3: CASSSSTRANSHGYTF. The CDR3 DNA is TGTGCCAGTAGTAGTAGTACCAGGGCTAACAGCCATGGCTACACCTTC. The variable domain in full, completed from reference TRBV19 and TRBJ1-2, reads DGGITQSPKYLFRKEGQNVTLSCEQNLNHDAMYWYRQDPGQGLRLIYYSQIVNDFQKGDIAEGYSVSREKKESFPLTVTSAQKNPTAFYLCASSSSTRANSHGYTFGSGTRLTVV.

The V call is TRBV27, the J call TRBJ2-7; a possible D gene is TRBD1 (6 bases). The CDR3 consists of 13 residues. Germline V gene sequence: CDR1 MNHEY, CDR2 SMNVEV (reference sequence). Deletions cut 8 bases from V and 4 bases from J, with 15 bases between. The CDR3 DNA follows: TGTGCCAGCGGTGGAAGGGGGTCATACGAGCAGTACTTC. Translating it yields CASGGRGSYEQYF.

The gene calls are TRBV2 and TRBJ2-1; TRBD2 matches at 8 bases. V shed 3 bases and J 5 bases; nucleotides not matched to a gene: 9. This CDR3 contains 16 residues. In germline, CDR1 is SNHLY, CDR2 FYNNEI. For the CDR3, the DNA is TGTGCCAGCAGTGATTCGGGCGGGAGGAATCACAATGAGCAGTTCTTC. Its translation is CASSDSGGRNHNEQFF. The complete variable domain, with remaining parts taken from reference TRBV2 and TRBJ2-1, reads EPEVTQTPSHQVTQMGQEVILRCVPISNHLYFYWYRQILGQKVEFLVSFYNNEISEKSEIFDDQFSVERPDGSNFTLKIRSTKLEDSAMYFCASSDSGGRNHNEQFFGPGTRLTVL.

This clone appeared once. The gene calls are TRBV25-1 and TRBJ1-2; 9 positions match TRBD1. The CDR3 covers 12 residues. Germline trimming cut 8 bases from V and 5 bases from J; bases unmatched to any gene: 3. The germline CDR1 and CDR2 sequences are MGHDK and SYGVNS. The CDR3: CASAGTGYGYTF. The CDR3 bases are TGTGCCAGCGCCGGGACAGGGTATGGCTACACCTTC.